The 22 T cell receptor beta chains below come from one sample, sequenced in a study of tumor-infiltrating lymphocytes in localized non-small cell lung cancer. Clones were read by immunoSEQ multiplex PCR, and TCRdb kept only the in-frame ones, dropping some. Of some 16,000 clones in the sample, about 75% are singletons; the top ten hold approximately 6%. Material for sequencing was lung tumor tissue. Receptors were obtained from a human donor with non-small cell lung cancer.

This chain connects TRBV10-1 to TRBJ2-7; a possible D gene is TRBD2 (6 bases). CDR3 length equals 13 residues. Deletions cut 5 bases from V and 6 bases from J, with 14 bases between. CDR1 and CDR2 (germline): WNHNN, SYGVQD (reference sequence). The CDR3 loop reads CASSRDSRGEQYF. The DNA of the CDR3 is TGCGCCAGCAGTAGGGACTCCCGGGGCGAGCAGTACTTC.

V gene TRBV30 combines with J gene TRBJ2-7, with 7 bases fitting TRBD1. Germline lookup yields CDR1 GTSNPN and CDR2 SVGIG (reference sequence). This CDR3 spans 14 amino acids. Trimming cost V 5 bases and J 2 bases; bases outside gene matches: 9. The CDR3 DNA sequence: TGTGCCTGGGAACAGCGACAGGGAGCCTACGAGCAGTACTTC. Translated, it gives CAWEQRQGAYEQYF.

The genes are TRBV19 and TRBJ2-7, with D tentatively TRBD1 (6 bases). Trimming stripped 1 base from V and 5 bases from J, with 12 bases between. CDR1 LNHDA and CDR2 SQIVND come from the germline V gene (reference sequence). This CDR3 is built from 14 residues. The CDR3, as DNA: TGTGCCAGTAGTATAGTGGTCAGGGGACACGAGCAGTACTTC. This codes for CASSIVVRGHEQYF.

The rearrangement joins TRBV5-1 to TRBJ2-1; 11 bases are shared with TRBD2. With 4 bases clipped from V and 3 bases from J, the junction kept 9 bases outside the gene matches. CDR1 SGHRS and CDR2 YFSETQ come from the germline V gene. This CDR3 is built from 17 residues. CDR3 in amino acids: CASSLSGRAFNYNEQFF. The CDR3, as DNA: TGCGCCAGCAGCCTTAGCGGGAGGGCCTTCAACTACAATGAGCAGTTCTTC.

The gene calls are TRBV10-3 and TRBJ2-2; D is perhaps TRBD1 (5 bases). The CDR3 spans 14 residues. Germline CDR1 ENHRY, CDR2 SYGVKD. The germline V and J ends were trimmed by 3 bases and 5 bases, with 10 bases remaining between them. CDR3 sequence (DNA): TGTGCCATCAGTGAAATAGGGGCAACCGGGGAGCTGTTTTTT. Amino acids: CAISEIGATGELFF.

This rearrangement joins TRBV4-1 to TRBJ2-4; tentatively, D is TRBD2 (6 bases). Germline-derived CDR1 and CDR2 are MGHRA and YSYEKL. The CDR3 extends over 18 amino acids. The V end was cut by 4 bases, the J end by 5 bases, with 24 bases between. The CDR3 region has the DNA TGCGCCAGCAGCCGAATAATTGGGAGGTCCAGGGACGAAAACATTCAGTACTTC. It specifies CASSRIIGRSRDENIQYF.

This sequence joins TRBV5-6 and TRBJ2-5, with TRBD1 matching 9 bases. This CDR3 contains 14 residues. V was clipped by 3 bases and J by 7 bases; unmatched bases: 7. Germline V CDR1 and CDR2: SGHDT, YYEEEE. The CDR3 sequence is CASSYGTGFGTQYF. The CDR3 nucleotides read TGTGCCAGCAGCTATGGGACAGGGTTTGGGACCCAGTACTTC.

The gene calls are TRBV10-3 and TRBJ2-3; D might be TRBD1 or TRBD2, each matching 6 bases. V lost 5 bases and J lost 1, with 16 bases in between. This CDR3 spans 16 amino acids. From germline, CDR1 is ENHRY and CDR2 SYGVKD. The CDR3 DNA follows: TGTGCCATCAGTCAGGGGACTCCACACGGCACAGATACGCAGTATTTT. It translates to CAISQGTPHGTDTQYF.

V is TRBV5-1 and J is TRBJ2-6; D call uncertain. V was pared by 4 bases and J by 0 bases, with 5 bases between. Germline V gives CDR1 SGHRS, CDR2 YFSETQ. CDR3 length: 14 residues. The CDR3 bases are TGCGCCAGCAGCCCCTACTCTGGGGCCAACGTCCTGACTTTC. Translation: CASSPYSGANVLTF.

The chain joins TRBV4-1 to TRBJ2-5; perhaps TRBD2 as D (5 bases). Trimming stripped 4 bases from V and 4 bases from J, with 10 bases between. This CDR3 is built from 13 residues. Per the germline V gene, CDR1 is MGHRA and CDR2 is YSYEKL. The CDR3 is CASSPGGGETQYF. The CDR3 DNA reads as TGCGCCAGCAGCCCCGGAGGCGGAGAGACCCAGTACTTC.

The gene calls are TRBV2 and TRBJ2-1; D not certain. Per germline, CDR1 SNHLY and CDR2 FYNNEI. The V and J ends lost 3 bases and 3 bases respectively, with 6 bases between them. The CDR3 extends over 13 amino acids. As DNA, the CDR3 is TGTGCCAGCAGTGAGCTCGGCTACAATGAGCAGTTCTTC. Its protein is CASSELGYNEQFF.

The chain recombines TRBV7-9 with TRBJ1-4; D remains unclear. Germline CDR1 reads SEHNR; CDR2 reads FQNEAQ (reference sequence). Trimming stripped 5 bases from V and 5 bases from J, with 15 bases between. The CDR3 is 15 residues long. CDR3 bases: TGTGCCAGCAGCGTCAACCGGGCCCACAATGAAAAACTGTTTTTT. Translating gives CASSVNRAHNEKLFF.

The chain employs TRBV19 and TRBJ2-2; 14 bases fit TRBD2. V was clipped by 6 bases and J by 5 bases; unmatched bases: 8. CDR1 and CDR2 from the germline V gene are LNHDA and SQIVND (reference sequence). This CDR3 comprises 17 residues. The CDR3 reads CASSRPGTSGSTGELFF. The DNA for the CDR3 is TGTGCCAGTAGCCGTCCCGGGACTAGCGGGAGTACCGGGGAGCTGTTTTTT.

The chain couples TRBV5-5 to TRBJ2-2; D possibly uses TRBD1 or TRBD2 (5 bases each). V was pared by 6 bases and J by 4 bases, with 7 bases between. Germline V CDR1 and CDR2: SGHKS, YYEKEE (reference sequence). The CDR3 is 12 amino acids. CDR3 DNA: TGTGCCAGCAAGAGGGGCACCGGGGAGCTGTTTTTT. Its protein is CASKRGTGELFF.

The chain employs TRBV2 and TRBJ2-7; TRBD1 or TRBD2 may be the D gene (7 bases each). The CDR3 runs 14 residues. V lost 7 bases to trimming and J lost 4 bases, with 17 bases between them. The V gene's germline CDR1 is SNHLY and CDR2 FYNNEI. Here the CDR3 reads CASNPSGTEYEQYF. The CDR3 bases are TGTGCCAGCAATCCGAGCGGGACAGAATACGAGCAGTACTTC.

This clone was counted between two and nine times. V usage is TRBV5-6 and J usage is TRBJ2-2, with D uncertain. The CDR3 length is 17 residues. V gave up 0 bases and J gave up 0 bases, with 12 bases separating them. The germline CDR1 and CDR2 sequences are SGHDT and YYEEEE. The CDR3 protein is CASSLASSLTNTGELFF. CDR3 sequence (DNA): TGTGCCAGCAGCTTGGCCAGTAGTCTAACGAACACCGGGGAGCTGTTTTTT.

This chain uses TRBV29-1 with TRBJ2-1, with D unclear. V lost 5 bases and J lost 4, with 9 bases in between. Per the germline V gene, CDR1 is SQVTM and CDR2 is ANQGSEA. The CDR3 sequence is 12 residues long. CDR3 DNA sequence: TGCAGCGTTAAGGCTCCTTACAATGAGCAGTTCTTC. This sequence encodes CSVKAPYNEQFF.

This clone was counted between two and nine times. The CDR3 ends on some other residue instead of the conserved phenylalanine or tryptophan, so this is likely a read error. The DNA is omitted, as the CDR3 cannot be located on it reliably, and the CDR3 follows TCRdb's listing. The chain has TRBV5-8 and TRBJ1-3. Germline V lookup: CDR1 SGHTS, CDR2 YDEGEE. The CDR3 has 10 residues if both end residues are counted. The CDR3 sequence: CASSFFRDGL.

This clone was counted once. At one end, the junction sequence differs from germline, possibly due to a read error. The chain links TRBV5-5 to TRBJ1-2, with D unresolved. CDR1 is SGHKS and CDR2 is YYEKEE in the germline V gene (reference sequence). CDR3 length equals 15 residues. The CDR3 DNA reads as TGTGCCAGCAGCTTGGCTCGAGGACTAAACTGTGGCTACACCTTC. Amino acid sequence: CASSLARGLNCGYTF.

This clone was seen just once. The rearrangement joins TRBV7-9 to TRBJ1-2; D is undetermined. Between the trimmed V and J ends, which lost 2 bases and 2 bases, there was a span of 9 bases. Germline CDR1 SEHNR, CDR2 FQNEAQ (reference sequence). This CDR3 is 14 amino acids long. The CDR3 region has the DNA TGTGCCAGCAGCTTAAGTTCCGGAAACTATGGCTACACCTTC. It encodes CASSLSSGNYGYTF.

The chain couples TRBV6-6 to TRBJ2-3; D unclear. Trimming shortened V by 4 bases and J by 6 bases, and 8 bases separated the two germline ends. The CDR3 is 12 amino acids. Germline CDR1 and CDR2: MNHNY and SVGAGI (reference sequence). For the CDR3, the DNA is TGTGCCAGCAGTTCACTTGGGGATACGCAGTATTTT. Translating it yields CASSSLGDTQYF.

This clone appeared a few times. V usage is TRBV11-2 and J usage is TRBJ2-1; the D gene could be TRBD1 or TRBD2 (6 bases each). CDR3 length: 14 amino acids. From germline, CDR1 is SGHAT and CDR2 FQNNGV. Trimming stripped 5 bases from V and 3 bases from J, with 11 bases between. CDR3 coding DNA: TGTGCCAGCAGCCCGCGGGACAACTACAATGAGCAGTTCTTC. It codes for CASSPRDNYNEQFF.